By proportion, the clone carrying this T cell receptor (beta chain) is large (0.1 to 1%). Its target is not known. Repertoires were generated with immunoSEQ multiplex PCR, while TCRdb's copy carries only in-frame clones and drops some. The sample shows about 26,000 clones, around three quarters of them seen only once. Patients with a history of autoimmune disease or on systemic immunosuppression were excluded. CDR1 SGHNT and CDR2 YYREEE come from the germline V gene (reference sequence). CDR3 length: 14 amino acids. The J segment lost 4 bases and the V segment lost 4 bases, leaving 6 bases of the junction unmatched. The data originate from a study of OX40 agonist ivuxolimab in advanced cancers. Across the study: Every 2 weeks, ivuxolimab was infused into the patients intravenously at between 0.01 and 10 mg/kg. Partial responses occurred in Three dose-escalation patients, one with hepatocellular carcinoma and two with cutaneous melanoma. Study results and limitations: Blood T cells, both CD4+ and CD8+, expanded clonally by week 6 at 0.1 to 3.0 mg/kg.

Sequenced material: CD4+ or CD8+ T cells sorted from blood, taken in a trial of the OX40 agonist ivuxolimab. This rearrangement joins TRBV5-4 to TRBJ2-7; 9 bases match TRBD1. This clonotype was obtained from an adult with an advanced solid tumor such as melanoma, head and neck, liver or kidney cancer. CDR3 amino acids: CASSMGQGDYEQYF. The CDR3 region has the DNA TGTGCCAGCAGCATGGGACAGGGAGATTACGAGCAGTACTTC.